This T cell receptor (beta chain) is drawn from a study of CD8 T cells in ankylosing spondylitis. Study conclusions and caveats: What seemed typical of ankylosing spondylitis blood was a TCR beta motif built from roughly eight highly homologous variants.

Quantitative 5'-RACE with molecular barcodes was used to make the TCR beta libraries. One entry per CDR3 protein results from TCRdb running MiXCR on the 5' RACE reads. The data show approximately 540,000 distinct CDR3 sequences, more than 9.5% seen once. In this sample, this clonotype turned up many times. Its antigen is as yet unknown. This CDR3 comprises 15 residues. The germline V gene has CDR1 SEHNR and CDR2 FQNEAQ (reference sequence). V was pared by 6 bases and J by 6 bases, with 8 bases of the junction left unmatched. The receptor was isolated from a male donor with ankylosing spondylitis. The chain joins TRBV7-9 to TRBJ2-3; 11 bases agree with TRBD2. Sequencing was done on a sample of blood, either unsorted or a sorted T cell fraction (not recorded which). The CDR3 reads CASSTRTSGSDTQYF. The CDR3 coding sequence is TGTGCCAGCAGTACCCGGACTAGCGGGTCGGATACGCAGTATTTT.